The clone carrying this T cell receptor beta chain has only a few counts. Antigen: not known. The data belong to a study of identical twins. Study-level points and caveats: There were fewer insertions in abundant cord blood beta clonotypes, but memory repertoires showed no such pattern. Low generation-probability sequences were in excess among twin-shared out-of-frame alpha sequences.

TCRdb recomputed calls from the 5' RACE reads with MiXCR, one row per CDR3 protein. Among approximately 550,000 distinct CDR3 sequences, about a fifth were seen once, and the ten largest hold around 0.5%. The sample was also linked to a second study, of yellow fever vaccine responses in identical twins.

The TCR comes from a woman aged 18-35 years in good health. Sequencing was carried out using CD4+ T cells sorted from blood.

Written as DNA, the CDR3 is TGCGCCAGCAGAGGACAGGGAAGTGGATATGGCTACACCTTC. As protein: CASRGQGSGYGYTF. The chain recombines TRBV10-2 with TRBJ1-2; 8 bases match TRBD1. Looked up from germline, CDR1 is WSHSY and CDR2 is SAAADI. J gave up 5 bases and V 6 bases, and 8 bases lay outside the gene matches. The CDR3 runs 14 residues.